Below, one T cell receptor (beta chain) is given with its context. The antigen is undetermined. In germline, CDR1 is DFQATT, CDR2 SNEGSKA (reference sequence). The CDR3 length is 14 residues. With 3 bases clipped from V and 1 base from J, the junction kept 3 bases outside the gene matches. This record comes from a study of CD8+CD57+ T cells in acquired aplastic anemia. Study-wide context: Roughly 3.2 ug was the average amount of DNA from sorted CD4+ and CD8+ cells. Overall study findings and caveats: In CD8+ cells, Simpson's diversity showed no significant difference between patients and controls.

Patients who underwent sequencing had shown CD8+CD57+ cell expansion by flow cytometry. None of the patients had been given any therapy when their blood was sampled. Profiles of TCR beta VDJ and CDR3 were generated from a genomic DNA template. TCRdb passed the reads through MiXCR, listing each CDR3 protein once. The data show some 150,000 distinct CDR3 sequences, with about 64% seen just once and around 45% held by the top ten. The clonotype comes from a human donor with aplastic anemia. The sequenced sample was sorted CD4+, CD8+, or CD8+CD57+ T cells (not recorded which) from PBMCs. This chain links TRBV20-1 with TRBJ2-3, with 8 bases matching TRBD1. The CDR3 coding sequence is TGCAGTGCTAGGCCGGGACAGGGCACAGATACGCAGTATTTT. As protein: CSARPGQGTDTQYF.